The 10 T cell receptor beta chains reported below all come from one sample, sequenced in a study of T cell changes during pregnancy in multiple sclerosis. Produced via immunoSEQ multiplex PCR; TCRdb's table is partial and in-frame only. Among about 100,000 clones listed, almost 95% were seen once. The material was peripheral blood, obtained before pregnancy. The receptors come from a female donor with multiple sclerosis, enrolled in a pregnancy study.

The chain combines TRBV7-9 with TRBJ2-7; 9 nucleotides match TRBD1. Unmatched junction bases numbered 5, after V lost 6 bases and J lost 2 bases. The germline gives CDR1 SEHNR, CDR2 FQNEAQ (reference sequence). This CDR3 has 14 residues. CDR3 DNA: TGTGCCAGCAGTACAAGGGACAGGGCCTACGAGCAGTACTTC. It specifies CASSTRDRAYEQYF.

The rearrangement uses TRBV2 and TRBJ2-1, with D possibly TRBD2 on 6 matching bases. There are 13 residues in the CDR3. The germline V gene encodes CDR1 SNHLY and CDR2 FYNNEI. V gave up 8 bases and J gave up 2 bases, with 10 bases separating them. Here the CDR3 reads CASGRLAYNEQFF. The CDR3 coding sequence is TGTGCCAGCGGGAGGTTGGCCTACAATGAGCAGTTCTTC.

As DNA, the CDR3 is TGTGCCAGCAGCTTCGGGTCGGGGAACACTGAAGCTTTCTTT. Translated: CASSFGSGNTEAFF. This rearrangement joins TRBV11-2 to TRBJ1-1; unclear D gene. This CDR3 has 14 residues. Germline V CDR1 and CDR2: SGHAT, FQNNGV. V lost 3 bases and J lost 1, with 9 bases in between.

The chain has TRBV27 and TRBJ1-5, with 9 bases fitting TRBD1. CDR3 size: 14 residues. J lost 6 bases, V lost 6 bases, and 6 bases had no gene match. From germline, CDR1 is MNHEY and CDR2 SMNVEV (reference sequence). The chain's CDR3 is CASRVQGAGQPQHF. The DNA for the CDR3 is TGTGCCAGCAGAGTACAGGGGGCAGGTCAGCCCCAGCATTTT.

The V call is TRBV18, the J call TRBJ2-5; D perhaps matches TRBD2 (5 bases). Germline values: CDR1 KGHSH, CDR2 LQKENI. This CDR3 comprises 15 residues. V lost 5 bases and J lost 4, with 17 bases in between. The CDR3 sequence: CASSDRASIVETQYF. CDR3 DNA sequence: TGTGCCAGCTCAGATCGTGCTAGCATCGTAGAGACCCAGTACTTC.

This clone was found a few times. The CDR3 DNA reads TGTGCCAGTAGTATAGGGCCGACCTACGAGCAGTACTTC. The encoded protein is CASSIGPTYEQYF. The chain carries TRBV19 and TRBJ2-7; no clear D. Germline V gene sequence: CDR1 LNHDA, CDR2 SQIVND (reference sequence). V lost 1 base to trimming and J lost 2 bases, with 6 bases between them. The CDR3 runs to 13 residues.

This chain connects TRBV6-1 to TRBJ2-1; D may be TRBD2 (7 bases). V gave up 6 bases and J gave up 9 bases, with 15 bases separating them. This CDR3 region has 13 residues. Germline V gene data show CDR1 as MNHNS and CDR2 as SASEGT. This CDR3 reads CASRGGQNFEQFF. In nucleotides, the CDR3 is TGTGCCAGCAGGGGGGGGCAAAATTTTGAGCAGTTCTTC.

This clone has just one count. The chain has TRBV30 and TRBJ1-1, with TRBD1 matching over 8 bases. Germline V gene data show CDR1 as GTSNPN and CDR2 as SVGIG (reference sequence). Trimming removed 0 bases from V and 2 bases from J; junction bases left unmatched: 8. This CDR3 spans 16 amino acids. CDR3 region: CAWSVPRTGRNTEAFF. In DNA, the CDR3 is TGTGCCTGGAGTGTACCCCGGACAGGGAGAAACACTGAAGCTTTCTTT.

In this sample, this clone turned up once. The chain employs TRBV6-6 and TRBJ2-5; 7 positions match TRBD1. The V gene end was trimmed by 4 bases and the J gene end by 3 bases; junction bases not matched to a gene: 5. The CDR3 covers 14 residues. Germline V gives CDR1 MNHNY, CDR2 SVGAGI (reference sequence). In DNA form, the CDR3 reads TGTGCCAGCAGTTTCAAGACAGGGAAAGAGACCCAGTACTTC. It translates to CASSFKTGKETQYF.

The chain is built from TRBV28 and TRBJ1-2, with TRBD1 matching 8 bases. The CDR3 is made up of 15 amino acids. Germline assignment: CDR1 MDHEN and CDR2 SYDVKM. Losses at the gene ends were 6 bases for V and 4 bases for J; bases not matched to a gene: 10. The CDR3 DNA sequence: TGTGCCAGCAGCCCGCCCACAGGGGGGGGCTATGGCTACACCTTC. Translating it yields CASSPPTGGGYGYTF.